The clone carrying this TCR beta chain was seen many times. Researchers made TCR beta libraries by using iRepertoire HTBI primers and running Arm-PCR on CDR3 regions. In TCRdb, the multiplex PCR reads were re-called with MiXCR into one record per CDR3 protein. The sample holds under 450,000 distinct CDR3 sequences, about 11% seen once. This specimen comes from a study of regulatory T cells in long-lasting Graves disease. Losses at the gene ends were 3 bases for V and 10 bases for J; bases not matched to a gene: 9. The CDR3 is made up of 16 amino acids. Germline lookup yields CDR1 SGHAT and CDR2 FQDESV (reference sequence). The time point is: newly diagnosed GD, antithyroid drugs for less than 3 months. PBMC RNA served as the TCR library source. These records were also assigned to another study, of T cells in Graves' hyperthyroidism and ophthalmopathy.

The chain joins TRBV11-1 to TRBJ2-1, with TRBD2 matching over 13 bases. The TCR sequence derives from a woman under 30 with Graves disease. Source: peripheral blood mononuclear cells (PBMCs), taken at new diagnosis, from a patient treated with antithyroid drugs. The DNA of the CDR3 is TGTGCCAGCAGCTTTCTACTAGCGGGGGGGGTAGACGAGCAGTTCTTC. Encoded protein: CASSFLLAGGVDEQFF.